This T cell receptor beta chain was observed in a study of blood T cell repertoires in COVID-19. Study-level information: The United States, Italy and Spain provided the acute and convalescent COVID-19 samples.

Libraries were prepared by immunoSEQ multiplex PCR; TCRdb keeps only in-frame clonotypes and omits some of them. The sample records about 440,000 clones, approximately 90% being singletons. With 0 bases removed from V and 1 base from J, the gap between germline ends came to 10 bases. Looked up from germline, CDR1 is SGHRS and CDR2 is YFSETQ. The CDR3 sequence is 16 residues long. The genes are TRBV5-1 and TRBJ1-4; possibly TRBD1 for D (5 bases). The sequencing input was PBMCs or T cells enriched from blood (not recorded which). The source is a woman aged 18-29 years with acute COVID-19. In DNA form, the CDR3 reads TGCGCCAGCAGCTTGGAGGGGTTGGGAACTAATGAAAAACTGTTTTTT. It translates to CASSLEGLGTNEKLFF.